This is a list of T cell receptor beta chains from one sample in a study of blood T cell repertoires in COVID-19. The table came from immunoSEQ multiplex PCR; TCRdb's copy has only in-frame clones and leaves some out. The table shows under 60,000 clones, with 90% occurring only once. Material: peripheral blood. The origin of the receptors is a human donor in a cohort sampled during active COVID-19. Each CDR3 is given with its conserved first and last residue. The D gene is left open where the match is weak. Rows give clone size only sometimes, using once, few, many, or a class for an expanded clone.

size,D,V,J,DNA,CDR3
NA,NA,TRBV7-9,TRBJ2-1,TGTGCCAGCAGCCAGACTTCGGCGTTCTTC,CASSQTSAFF
NA,TRBD2,TRBV2,TRBJ2-7,TGTGCCAGCAGTGAAGCGCTAGCGGGGCACGATTCCTACGAGCAGTACTTC,CASSEALAGHDSYEQYF
NA,TRBD1,TRBV5-4,TRBJ1-2,TGTGCCAGCAGGTCATCGGACAGGAACCATGGCTACACCTTC,CASRSSDRNHGYTF
NA,NA,TRBV5-4,TRBJ1-2,TGTGCCAGCTCAATGAGGGGACATCTCACGGGCTACACCTTC,CASSMRGHLTGYTF
NA,TRBD1,TRBV25-1,TRBJ1-2,TGTGCCAGCAGTGAATCGGGGGACAGGACGCTTTACTATGGCTACACCTTC,CASSESGDRTLYYGYTF
once,NA,TRBV5-1,TRBJ2-1,TGCGCCAGCAGCCCGGAGACGGTGAACAATGAGCAGTTCTTC,CASSPETVNNEQFF
NA,NA,TRBV5-6,TRBJ2-7,TGTGCCAGCAGCCCCACAGGGAGCTCCTACGAGCAGTACTTC,CASSPTGSSYEQYF
once,NA,TRBV3-1/TRBV3-2,TRBJ1-1,TGTGCCAGCAGCCAAGGCGGCCACACTGAAGCTTTCTTT,CASSQGGHTEAFF
NA,TRBD2,TRBV7-9,TRBJ2-1,TGTGCCAGCAGCCCCGGTCTAGCGGGCCCCTCTGGGGAGCAGTTCTTC,CASSPGLAGPSGEQFF
NA,NA,TRBV5-5,TRBJ1-4,TGTGCCAGCAGCTTACAGGGTGAAAAACTGTTTTTT,CASSLQGEKLFF
NA,NA,TRBV4-1,TRBJ1-2,TGCGCCAGCAGCCAAGATAATGGCCTCTGGGGCTACACCTTC,CASSQDNGLWGYTF
NA,NA,TRBV28,TRBJ2-7,TGTGCCAGCAGTTTTGTCGTCAGGACCTACGAGCAGTACTTC,CASSFVVRTYEQYF
NA,TRBD1,TRBV28,TRBJ1-5,TGTGCCAGCAGTTCCTCCGGGACAGGTCCCTTATGGCATTTT,CASSSSGTGPLWHF
NA,NA,TRBV12-3/TRBV12-4,TRBJ2-5,TGTGCCAGCAGTCTCCCTCGGGAGACCCAGTACTTC,CASSLPRETQYF
once,NA,TRBV3-1/TRBV3-2,TRBJ2-5,TGTGCCAGCAGCCTACTTCACGAGACCCAGTACTTC,CASSLLHETQYF
NA,NA,TRBV30,TRBJ1-1,TGTGCCTCGCGGGTTGGGGTTTTGAACACTGAAGCTTTCTTT,CASRVGVLNTEAFF
NA,TRBD1,TRBV2,TRBJ1-2,TGTGCCAGCAGTGAAACTCAAGCCGGGACAGGGGGCTACGGTGGCTACACCTTC,CASSETQAGTGGYGGYTF
NA,TRBD2,TRBV28,TRBJ2-7,TGTGCCAGCAGCTCCGGGACTAGTATAATCTACGAGCAGTACTTC,CASSSGTSIIYEQYF
NA,NA,TRBV6-5,TRBJ1-1,TGTGCCAGCAAAAACACAGCTAACACTGAAGCTTTCTTT,CASKNTANTEAFF
NA,NA,TRBV12-3/TRBV12-4,TRBJ1-1,TGTGCCAGCAGCCCGACAGTGAACACTGAAGCTTTCTTT,CASSPTVNTEAFF
NA,NA,TRBV9,TRBJ1-1,TGTGCCAGCAGCGTGGGAGGGAGCACTGAAGCTTTCTTT,CASSVGGSTEAFF
NA,TRBD1,TRBV5-1,TRBJ1-2,TGCGCCAGCAGCCGTGGGGACAGAGGCCTAGGCTACACCTTC,CASSRGDRGLGYTF
NA,TRBD1,TRBV29-1,TRBJ1-4,TGCAGCGTTGCGGGACAGGGGGGTGAAAAACTGTTTTTT,CSVAGQGGEKLFF
NA,NA,TRBV19,TRBJ2-7,TGTGCCAACCGAAGCCGGGACTTTTTTTCCTACGAGCAGTACTTC,CANRSRDFFSYEQYF
NA,NA,TRBV30,TRBJ1-1,TGTGCCTGGAGTGTAAAGATCGACTGTTACACTGAAGCTTTCTTT,CAWSVKIDCYTEAFF
NA,NA,TRBV3-1/TRBV3-2,TRBJ1-4,TGTGCCAGCAGCCCAGATGGGAGAAGTCGAGAAAAACTGTTTTTT,CASSPDGRSREKLFF
NA,TRBD1,TRBV6-5,TRBJ2-5,TGTGCCAGCAGGCGGGGACAGGGTCTGGGAGAGACCCAGTACTTC,CASRRGQGLGETQYF
NA,TRBD1,TRBV2,TRBJ2-3,TGTGCCAGCGGACTTCAGGGGGCGCTGGCAGATACGCAGTATTTT,CASGLQGALADTQYF
NA,NA,TRBV28,TRBJ2-1,TGTGCCAGCAGCCTCATTGGGGCAAGGGGATACAATGAGCAGTTCTTC,CASSLIGARGYNEQFF
NA,NA,TRBV28,TRBJ2-7,TGTGCCAGCAGTTTCCCGCGGGGCTCCTACGAGCAGTACTTC,CASSFPRGSYEQYF
NA,TRBD1,TRBV13,TRBJ2-7,TGTGCCAGCAGCGCGCGGACAGGGGAGTACGAGCAGTACTTC,CASSARTGEYEQYF
NA,TRBD1,TRBV3-1/TRBV3-2,TRBJ1-3,TGTGCCAGCAGCCCCGGGACAGGCCGAAACACCATATATTTT,CASSPGTGRNTIYF
NA,TRBD1,TRBV12-3/TRBV12-4,TRBJ1-2,TGTGCCAGCAGCCAGAGAGGACAGGCTCAAGGGTTC,CASSQRGQAQGF
NA,TRBD1,TRBV5-1,TRBJ1-2,TGCGCCAGCAGCCTCCCGGGACAGGGATCGGTTTTTTATGGCTACACCTTC,CASSLPGQGSVFYGYTF
NA,TRBD2,TRBV5-5,TRBJ2-7,TGTGCCAGCAGCTTGGCCGGGACTAGCCCCTACGAGCAGTACTTC,CASSLAGTSPYEQYF
NA,NA,TRBV4-2,TRBJ2-6,TGTGCCAGCAGCCAAGATGGACACTCTGGGGCCAACGTCCTGACTTTC,CASSQDGHSGANVLTF
NA,TRBD2,TRBV2,TRBJ2-1,TGTGCCAGCAGCCGACTAGCGGGTAGCTCCTACAATGAGCAGTTCTTC,CASSRLAGSSYNEQFF